The source of this T cell receptor (beta chain) is a study of OX40 agonist ivuxolimab in advanced cancers. Blood sampling took place at baseline, cycle 4 day 1, and cycle 7 day 1. Study conclusions and caveats: Among expanded peripheral T cells, antigen specificity went undetermined.

This clone was observed a single time. Antigen unknown. Sequencing used immunoSEQ multiplex PCR; TCRdb keeps in-frame clones, though not all of them. The sample yields 60,000 to 90,000 clones, 80% to 90% seen once. The CDR3 totals 12 residues. Trimming took off 2 bases at V and 5 bases at J, with 4 bases between the two ends. Germline CDR1 reads SGHTS; CDR2 reads YDEGEE. The source was CD4+ or CD8+ T cells sorted from blood, collected in a trial of the OX40 agonist ivuxolimab. The sequence derives from an adult with an advanced solid tumor such as melanoma, head and neck, liver or kidney cancer. The chain joins TRBV5-8 to TRBJ2-2; D gene ambiguous. Here the CDR3 reads CASSLDTGELFF. The CDR3 region has the DNA TGTGCCAGCAGCTTAGATACCGGGGAGCTGTTTTTT.